This record covers a single T cell receptor beta chain. Its antigen is not known. Germline V gene data show CDR1 as ENHRY and CDR2 as SYGVKD. This CDR3 comprises 20 residues. V gave up 5 bases and J gave up 1 base, with 29 bases separating them. These data are taken from a study of T cells in Graves' hyperthyroidism and ophthalmopathy. The study, taken as a whole, reports: Ophthalmopathy onset followed model prediction by a median around 6.9 months. Blood also held most thyroid clonotypes expanded beyond 0.001.

Amplified TCR beta CDR3 regions derived from RNA transcripts. TCR CDR3 underwent first-round RT-PCR with the HTBI primer set. TCRdb recomputed calls from the multiplex PCR reads with MiXCR, one row per CDR3 protein. The sample records roughly 570,000 distinct CDR3 sequences, about 45% being singletons. Exclusion of a patient resulted from uncontrolled infection, other autoimmune disease, pregnancy or lactation. Thyroid ultrasound and orbital computed tomography, with clinical symptoms and serum thyroxine and TRAb, informed diagnoses. Sample: peripheral blood or thyroid tissue (not recorded which). The TCR originated in an adult woman with Graves' disease, either hyperthyroidism or ophthalmopathy (not recorded which). The J gene is TRBJ1-2, the V gene TRBV10-3; D is perhaps TRBD1 (5 bases). The CDR3 nucleotides read TGTGCCATCAGTTCCGAGACTAGCACCCGCGCAGGGACGAGTAACTATGGCTACACCTTC. It is translated as CAISSETSTRAGTSNYGYTF.